The 20 T cell receptor beta chains given below trace back to one sample, sequenced in a study of T cells after posttransplantation cyclophosphamide. Here immunoSEQ multiplex PCR was the method, and the copy in TCRdb shows in-frame clones only, minus some. This sample has about 30,000 clones, each found more than once. The specimen was PBMCs. These receptors all come from a woman aged 60-75 years in good health, CMV-negative, and a related stem cell transplant donor.

This clone was recorded many times. The V gene is TRBV24-1, the J gene TRBJ2-7; D not resolved. CDR1 is KGHDR, CDR2 SFDVKD, per germline. V was cut by 2 bases and J by 3 bases, with 7 bases left in between. The length of the CDR3 is 13 residues. CDR3 bases: TGTGCCACCAGTGATTCCGACTTCTACGAGCAGTACTTC. This sequence encodes CATSDSDFYEQYF.

This clone was counted many times. The chain joins TRBV12-3 or TRBV12-4 to TRBJ1-4; maybe TRBD1 (6 bases). Trimming cost V 5 bases and J 0 bases, with 16 bases left between them. The CDR3 extends over 17 amino acids. CDR3 nucleotides: TGTGCCAGCAGTGAGGGGGGGGTAAACCCAACTAATGAAAAACTGTTTTTT. It codes for CASSEGGVNPTNEKLFF.

This clone was picked up many times. This chain uses TRBV28 with TRBJ2-7; a possible D gene is TRBD1 (6 bases). The V gene's germline CDR1 is MDHEN and CDR2 SYDVKM. V lost 5 bases, J lost 1 base, and 15 bases lay in between. The CDR3 has 15 amino acids. The CDR3, as DNA: TGTGCCAGCAGTGGAAGGGACACTCATTCCTACGAGCAGTACTTC. It specifies CASSGRDTHSYEQYF.

This clone was recorded many times. The rearrangement links TRBV5-1 to TRBJ2-7, with 7 bases aligning to TRBD2. The germline CDR1 and CDR2 sequences are SGHRS and YFSETQ. The CDR3 consists of 14 residues. V shed 1 base, J shed 3 bases, and the junction held 4 bases outside the gene matches. The CDR3 nucleotides are TGCGCCAGCAGCTTGTCTAGCGGACACTACGAGCAGTACTTC. Its translation: CASSLSSGHYEQYF.

This clone was counted ten times or more. The V and J genes are TRBV7-2 and TRBJ2-1; 12 nucleotides line up with TRBD2. V was pared by 4 bases and J by 0 bases, with 4 bases of the junction left unmatched. The germline V gene encodes CDR1 SGHTA and CDR2 FQGNSA. The CDR3 runs to 17 residues. CDR3 in amino acids: CASSSGLAGSSYNEQFF. As DNA, the CDR3 is TGTGCCAGCAGCTCGGGACTAGCGGGTAGCTCCTACAATGAGCAGTTCTTC.

Ten or more counts support this clone. The chain has TRBV6-5 and TRBJ2-7; the match to TRBD2 covers 9 bases. The V gene's germline CDR1 is MNHEY and CDR2 SVGAGI. After removal of 2 bases from V and 5 bases from J, the junction contained 7 bases not matched to a gene. The CDR3 runs 15 residues. This CDR3 reads CASSYRSGGSHEQYF. The CDR3 DNA follows: TGTGCCAGCAGTTACCGCAGCGGGGGGTCCCACGAGCAGTACTTC.

There are a few counts of this clone. This sequence joins TRBV28 and TRBJ1-2, with D possibly TRBD1 on 5 matching bases. The CDR3 spans 12 residues. The V end was cut by 6 bases, the J end by 5 bases, with 10 bases between. The germline V gene encodes CDR1 MDHEN and CDR2 SYDVKM. The CDR3 is CASSLRQYGYTF. Here the CDR3 DNA reads TGTGCCAGCAGCTTGAGACAGTATGGCTACACCTTC.

J is TRBJ1-3 and V is TRBV7-2; no reliable D call. V shed 1 base and J shed 4 bases, with 8 bases lying between them. The germline V gene has CDR1 SGHTA and CDR2 FQGNSA. This CDR3 has 14 residues. This CDR3 is CASSLERSGNTIYF. The CDR3 DNA reads as TGTGCCAGCAGCTTAGAGCGATCCGGAAACACCATATATTTT.

This clone was observed many times. The chain has TRBV4-3 and TRBJ1-2, with D maybe TRBD1 (5 bases). The V gene's germline CDR1 is LGHNA and CDR2 YSLEER. The CDR3 has 13 residues. The V end lost 0 bases, the J end lost 7 bases, and 9 bases lay between the germline ends. The CDR3 sequence: CASSQDGAAGYTF. CDR3 DNA: TGCGCCAGCAGCCAAGATGGGGCGGCTGGCTACACCTTC.

This clone came up many times. V gene TRBV19 combines with J gene TRBJ2-1, with D possibly matching TRBD1 (6 bases). The germline V and J ends were trimmed by 5 bases and 8 bases, with 19 bases remaining between them. The CDR3 covers 15 residues. Germline CDR1 and CDR2: LNHDA and SQIVND (reference sequence). CDR3 residues: CASSLTLGGRDEQFF. CDR3 sequence (DNA): TGTGCCAGTAGTCTAACCTTAGGGGGACGGGATGAGCAGTTCTTC. The variable domain in full, with the rest retrieved from reference TRBV19 and TRBJ2-1, is DGGITQSPKYLFRKEGQNVTLSCEQNLNHDAMYWYRQDPGQGLRLIYYSQIVNDFQKGDIAEGYSVSREKKESFPLTVTSAQKNPTAFYLCASSLTLGGRDEQFFGPGTRLTVL.

This clone was seen repeatedly, ten times or more. The V gene is TRBV10-1, the J gene TRBJ1-2; 7 bases are a match to TRBD1. Trimming at V came to 0 bases and at J to 2 bases, leaving 3 bases not matched to a gene. The germline CDR1 and CDR2 sequences are WNHNN and SYGVQD (reference sequence). The CDR3 contains 15 residues. Here the CDR3 DNA reads TGCGCCAGCAGTGAGTCGACAGGGACCAACTATGGCTACACCTTC. It yields the protein CASSESTGTNYGYTF.

This clone was recorded many times. The chain has TRBV11-2 and TRBJ2-7; possibly TRBD1 for D (5 bases). Trimming took off 5 bases at V and 5 bases at J, with 22 bases between the two ends. This CDR3 region has 16 residues. Germline V gene lookup returns CDR1 SGHAT and CDR2 FQNNGV. The CDR3 sequence: CASSQGGPLSIHEQYF. In nucleotides, the CDR3 is TGTGCCAGCAGCCAGGGCGGTCCCCTGTCAATCCACGAGCAGTACTTC. Based on the CDR3 plus reference TRBV11-2 and TRBJ2-7, the full variable domain is EAGVAQSPRYKIIEKRQSVAFWCNPISGHATLYWYQQILGQGPKLLIQFQNNGVVDDSQLPKDRFSAERLKGVDSTLKIQPAKLEDSAVYLCASSQGGPLSIHEQYFGPGTRLTVT.

This clone was picked up a small number of times. This sequence joins TRBV6-1 and TRBJ2-1; D possibly corresponds to TRBD2 (6 bases). Germline loops: CDR1 MNHNS, CDR2 SASEGT. The CDR3 length is 14 residues. Trimming removed 7 bases from V and 10 bases from J, with 20 bases in between. This chain's CDR3 is CASTEGLTGGEQFF. The CDR3 DNA is TGTGCCAGCACCGAAGGACTAACCGGAGGGGAGCAGTTCTTC.

Ten or more counts support this clone. The rearrangement joins TRBV28 to TRBJ2-7; the match to TRBD2 covers 11 bases. The length of the CDR3 is 15 residues. Germline trimming cut 4 bases from V and 5 bases from J; bases unmatched to any gene: 7. Germline assignment: CDR1 MDHEN and CDR2 SYDVKM. This chain's CDR3 is CASSSHSGGANEQYF. In DNA form, the CDR3 reads TGTGCCAGCAGTTCCCATAGCGGGGGGGCGAACGAGCAGTACTTC. The entire variable domain, with the rest obtained from reference TRBV28 and TRBJ2-7, is as follows: DVKVTQSSRYLVKRTGEKVFLECVQDMDHENMFWYRQDPGLGLRLIYFSYDVKMKEKGDIPEGYSVSREKKERFSLILESASTNQTSMYLCASSSHSGGANEQYFGPGTRLTVT.

This clone was detected many times. The chain uses TRBV11-3 and TRBJ1-1, with 7 bases fitting TRBD1. The trim removed 2 bases at V and 5 bases at J, leaving 5 bases unmatched. Germline CDR1 and CDR2: SGHNT and YENEEA. CDR3 length: 14 residues. CDR3 nucleotides: TGTGCCAGCAGCTTAACAGGGGTGATAACTGAAGCTTTCTTT. Protein: CASSLTGVITEAFF.

The sample holds many counts of this clone. J is TRBJ2-1 and V is TRBV12-3 or TRBV12-4; the match to TRBD2 covers 7 bases. J was trimmed by 8 bases and V by 6 bases; bases with no gene match: 4. The CDR3 has 12 amino acids. The CDR3 DNA sequence: TGTGCCAGCAGCCGACTAGCCCATGAGCAGTTCTTC. As protein: CASSRLAHEQFF.

Many counts were recorded for this clone. The chain couples TRBV7-3 to TRBJ2-3; D is possibly TRBD1 (5 bases). Germline assignment: CDR1 SGHTA and CDR2 FQGTGA. The V gene lost 6 bases and the J gene lost 4 bases, with 17 bases spanning the gap. The CDR3 contains 15 residues. CDR3 DNA: TGTGCCAGCAGTCCTCGTGGGGCGATGGCAGATACGCAGTATTTT. Translating it yields CASSPRGAMADTQYF.

This clone was detected ten times or more. This sequence joins TRBV5-1 and TRBJ2-1; 9 bases fit TRBD2. The length of the CDR3 is 16 residues. Unmatched junction bases numbered 7, after V lost 6 bases and J lost 0 bases. Per the germline V gene, CDR1 is SGHRS and CDR2 is YFSETQ. The CDR3 coding sequence is TGCGCCAGCAATCGGGCGGGAGGGGGCTCCTACAATGAGCAGTTCTTC. This encodes CASNRAGGGSYNEQFF.

The CDR3 sequence is CASIRTYEQYF. For the CDR3, the DNA is TGTGCCAGTATAAGAACTTACGAGCAGTACTTC. The rearrangement links TRBV7-9 to TRBJ2-7; D call uncertain. The CDR3 runs 11 residues. Germline V gene lookup returns CDR1 SEHNR and CDR2 FQNEAQ (reference sequence). Trimming stripped 9 bases from V and 4 bases from J, with 10 bases between.

This clone was seen repeatedly, ten times or more. The genes are TRBV7-3 and TRBJ2-3; D possibly uses TRBD1 or TRBD2 (6 bases each). Between the trimmed V and J ends, which lost 5 bases and 5 bases, there was a span of 20 bases. The length of the CDR3 is 16 residues. Germline V gives CDR1 SGHTA, CDR2 FQGTGA. CDR3 coding DNA: TGTGCCAGCAGCCCGTTCAGGAGGGGCAGGGGAGATACGCAGTATTTT. Its translation: CASSPFRRGRGDTQYF.